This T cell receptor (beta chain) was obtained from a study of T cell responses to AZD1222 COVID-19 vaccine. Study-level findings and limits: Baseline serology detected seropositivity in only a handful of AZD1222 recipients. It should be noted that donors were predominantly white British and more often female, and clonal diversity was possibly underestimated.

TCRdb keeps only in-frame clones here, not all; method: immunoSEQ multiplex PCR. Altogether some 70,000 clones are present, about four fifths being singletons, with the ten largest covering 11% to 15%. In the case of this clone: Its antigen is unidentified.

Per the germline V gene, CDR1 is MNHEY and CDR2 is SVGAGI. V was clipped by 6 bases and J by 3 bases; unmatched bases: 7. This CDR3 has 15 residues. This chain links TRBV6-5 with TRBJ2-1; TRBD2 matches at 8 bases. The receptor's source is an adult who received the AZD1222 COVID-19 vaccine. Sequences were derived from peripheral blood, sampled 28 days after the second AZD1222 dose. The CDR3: CASRDGGGHYNEQFF. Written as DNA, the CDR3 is TGTGCCAGCAGAGATGGCGGGGGGCACTACAATGAGCAGTTCTTC.